The rows below give T cell receptor beta chains drawn from one sample of a study of T cell repertoires in cytomegalovirus infection. From the reads, TCRdb called clonotypes with MiXCR, one entry per CDR3 protein. Counted here are nearly 650,000 distinct CDR3 sequences, about 24% occurring once; the ten biggest clones make up 7% to 9%. The sample comprised CD8+ T cells from PBMCs. The receptors were gathered from a human donor in good health (CMV status not recorded). Some clones in this sample may be carry-over from other donors' samples. The CDR3 runs from the conserved cysteine through the conserved F or W. A D gene is named only where the DNA matches it firmly. Not all rows give a size; the values are once, few, many and, for expanded clones, a class.

few . TRBJ1-1 15 TRBV6-5 CASSFGTYMNTEAFF TGTGCCAGCAGTTTCGGGACATATATGAACACTGAAGCTTTCTTT
few . TRBJ2-5 17 TRBV28 CANSLSSGTRRGETQYF TGTGCCAACAGTTTATCTTCTGGGACACGACGGGGAGAGACCCAGTACTTC
few . TRBJ2-5 14 TRBV6-6 CASSYSLVRETQYF TGTGCCAGCAGTTACTCGTTGGTACGGGAGACCCAGTACTTC
. TRBD1 TRBJ2-5 13 TRBV12-5 CASGMGQLETQYF TGTGCTAGTGGCATGGGACAGCTAGAGACCCAGTACTTC
. . TRBJ1-1 16 TRBV6-2/TRBV6-3 CASSSERRVMNTEAFF TGTGCCAGCAGTTCGGAACGGAGAGTCATGAACACTGAAGCTTTCTTT
many TRBD1 TRBJ2-7 14 TRBV7-9 CASSSPGQHYEQYF TGTGCCAGCAGCTCGCCGGGACAGCACTACGAGCAGTACTTC
. TRBD1 TRBJ1-2 12 TRBV29-1 CSVSGQVDCYTF TGCAGCGTGTCAGGACAGGTCGATTGCTACACCTTC
many TRBD1 TRBJ1-2 14 TRBV7-2 CASSSQGALDGYTF TGTGCCAGCAGCTCCCAGGGGGCGCTGGATGGCTACACCTTC
few TRBD2 TRBJ2-1 16 TRBV6-2/TRBV6-3 CASSYEGLAGDNEQFF TGTGCCAGCAGTTACGAGGGACTAGCGGGGGATAATGAGCAGTTCTTC
few . TRBJ2-3 15 TRBV14 CASSQDEQSTDTQYF TGTGCCAGCAGCCAAGATGAGCAAAGCACAGATACGCAGTATTTT
few . TRBJ1-5 15 TRBV28 CASSLSVTGFQPQHF TGTGCCAGCAGTTTAAGTGTTACTGGATTTCAGCCCCAGCATTTT
. . TRBJ2-1 15 TRBV7-6 CASSLISVAYNEQFF TGTGCCAGCAGCCTAATTAGTGTGGCCTACAATGAGCAGTTCTTC
. TRBD2 TRBJ2-1 16 TRBV13 CASSLERGVSYNEQFF TGTGCCAGCAGCTTAGAGCGGGGGGTCTCCTACAATGAGCAGTTCTTC